The 2 T cell receptor beta chains given below trace back to one sample, sequenced in a study of blood T cell repertoires in COVID-19. Sequenced by immunoSEQ multiplex PCR; TCRdb stores in-frame clones only, minus some. The profile shows roughly 80,000 clones, approximately 83% of them singletons. Material for sequencing was peripheral blood. These receptors were collected from a human donor in a cohort sampled during active COVID-19.

In its sample, this clone was seen many times. The chain carries TRBV6-4 and TRBJ2-1; 8 bases align to TRBD2. Per the germline V gene, CDR1 is MRHNA and CDR2 is SNTAGT. The CDR3 totals 15 residues. After removal of 2 bases from V and 6 bases from J, the junction contained 6 bases not matched to a gene. Written as DNA, the CDR3 is TGTGCCAGCAGTGACGGGAGCGGGGGAGGCAATGAGCAGTTCTTC. Translation gives CASSDGSGGGNEQFF.

This clone appeared a single time. The chain joins TRBV29-1 to TRBJ2-7, with TRBD1 matching over 7 bases. The ends lost 6 bases at V and 0 bases at J; junction bases unmatched: 8. In germline, CDR1 is SQVTM, CDR2 ANQGSEA. The CDR3 is made up of 14 amino acids. CDR3 sequence reads: CSVVTGLSSYEQYF. DNA of the CDR3: TGCAGCGTAGTGACAGGGTTGAGCTCCTACGAGCAGTACTTC.